The present TCR beta chain was sequenced within a study of siplizumab effects on memory and regulatory T cells. Study-wide results and caveats: Siplizumab produced a significant reduction in alloreactive sequences that were traceable to unstimulated CD4+ memory cells. Unstimulated subsets contained matches for only a minor fraction of alloreactive clones.

CDR3 length equals 15 residues. The ends were cut back, 6 bases at V and 1 base at J, with 13 bases in the middle. Per the germline V gene, CDR1 is LNHDA and CDR2 is SQIVND (reference sequence). As to this clone: Its antigen is as yet unknown.

Sequencing was performed with immunoSEQ multiplex PCR; in TCRdb, only in-frame clones are kept and a portion is missing. This table has about 100,000 clones, about 94% appearing once. This TCR was sampled from a human donor in good health. This chain joins TRBV19 and TRBJ1-5; D gene uncertain. Sequenced: non-Treg CD4+ T cells sorted from blood. CDR3 residues: CASRELGRSNQPQHF. The CDR3 DNA is TGTGCCAGTAGGGAGTTGGGGAGGAGCAATCAGCCCCAGCATTTT.